Below are 12 T cell receptor beta chains sequenced from a single sample in a study of cytomegalovirus exposure and HLA in healthy donors. The PCR employed 60 Vbeta primers together with 13 Jbeta primers. This table comes from immunoSEQ multiplex PCR, and its TCRdb copy is limited to in-frame clones, with some not included. The profile shows about 64,000 clones, over 75% of them singletons. Sequenced material: PBMCs. The source is a male donor in good health and CMV-seropositive.

The genes are TRBV7-2 and TRBJ2-5; possible D gene TRBD2, 5 bases. V lost 5 bases and J lost 1, with 14 bases in between. The CDR3 totals 15 residues. Germline loops: CDR1 SGHTA, CDR2 FQGNSA. The CDR3 protein is CASSPRRTVQETQYF. CDR3 nucleotides: TGTGCCAGCAGCCCCAGGAGGACCGTCCAAGAGACCCAGTACTTC.

The V gene is TRBV6-6, the J gene TRBJ1-1; D is perhaps TRBD1 (5 bases). Trimming pared 7 bases from V and 1 base from J, leaving 13 bases between. The CDR3 spans 14 residues. The germline V gene encodes CDR1 MNHNY and CDR2 SVGAGI (reference sequence). The CDR3 loop is CASTLGDRNTEAFF. The DNA of the CDR3 is TGTGCCAGCACCCTTGGTGACAGGAACACTGAAGCTTTCTTT.

The chain employs TRBV19 and TRBJ2-6; unclear D gene. Trimming cost V 5 bases and J 3 bases, with 8 bases left between them. CDR1 LNHDA and CDR2 SQIVND come from the germline V gene (reference sequence). There are 14 residues in the CDR3. The CDR3 here is CASSVLNGANVLTF. For the CDR3, the DNA is TGTGCCAGTAGTGTCCTAAATGGGGCCAACGTCCTGACTTTC.

V and J are TRBV5-4 and TRBJ2-1; 11 nucleotides agree with TRBD1. Per the germline V gene, CDR1 is SGHNT and CDR2 is YYREEE (reference sequence). This CDR3 has 16 residues. After removal of 3 bases from V and 4 bases from J, the junction contained 6 bases not matched to a gene. CDR3 DNA sequence: TGTGCCAGCAGCTATGGACAGGGGGCAAAGTACAATGAGCAGTTCTTC. This gives the protein CASSYGQGAKYNEQFF.

The CDR3 region has the DNA TGTGCCACTGAAGGGACAATTCTACGGTGGAACACTGAAGCTTTCTTT. It yields the protein CATEGTILRWNTEAFF. The chain has TRBV10-3 and TRBJ1-1; possibly TRBD1 for D (6 bases). V lost 10 bases, J lost 1 base, and 22 bases lay in between. CDR3 size: 16 residues. CDR1 is ENHRY, CDR2 SYGVKD, per germline.

This sequence joins TRBV5-1 and TRBJ1-6; 8 positions agree with TRBD1. CDR1 and CDR2 (germline): SGHRS, YFSETQ. The CDR3 is made up of 16 amino acids. Trimming removed 4 bases from V and 0 bases from J; junction bases left unmatched: 3. CDR3 protein: CASSLGQASYNSPLHF. CDR3 DNA: TGCGCCAGCAGCCTGGGACAGGCCTCCTATAATTCACCCCTCCACTTT.

The rearrangement uses TRBV4-2 and TRBJ1-2; D is unclear. Germline-derived CDR1 and CDR2 are LGHNA and YNFKEQ. V was pared by 0 bases and J by 0 bases, with 14 bases between. The CDR3 totals 17 residues. The CDR3 loop is CASSQDLTDPANYGYTF. In DNA, the CDR3 is TGTGCCAGCAGCCAAGATTTGACTGACCCAGCTAACTATGGCTACACCTTC.

Only one count was recorded for this clone. The J gene is TRBJ1-5, the V gene TRBV5-1, with D unclear. From germline, CDR1 is SGHRS and CDR2 YFSETQ. The CDR3 covers 13 residues. V dropped 7 bases and J dropped 2 bases, with 10 bases sitting between them. The CDR3, as DNA: TGCGCCAGCGACATGAGGGGCAATCAGCCCCAGCATTTT. Translating it yields CASDMRGNQPQHF. Full variable domain (outside the CDR3, taken from reference TRBV5-1 and TRBJ1-5): KAGVTQTPRYLIKTRGQQVTLSCSPISGHRSVSWYQQTPGQGLQFLFEYFSETQRNKGNFPGRFSGRQFSNSRSEMNVSTLELGDSALYLCASDMRGNQPQHFGDGTRLSIL.

This chain uses TRBV6-1 with TRBJ1-2; possibly TRBD1 for D (6 bases). V lost 3 bases and J lost 6, with 17 bases in between. CDR1 is MNHNS, CDR2 SASEGT, per germline. CDR3 length: 15 amino acids. DNA for the CDR3: TGTGCCAGCAGTGAGGGGACACGCAACGCCAATGGCTACACCTTC. Protein: CASSEGTRNANGYTF.

Here the CDR3 reads CASSLVSSGGAETQYF. CDR3 sequence (DNA): TGTGCCAGCAGCTTGGTTTCTAGCGGGGGGGCAGAGACCCAGTACTTC. This sequence joins TRBV5-4 and TRBJ2-5, with 12 nucleotides matching TRBD2. The CDR3 runs 16 residues. V was pared by 0 bases and J by 4 bases, with 4 bases of the junction left unmatched. Germline V lookup: CDR1 SGHNT, CDR2 YYREEE (reference sequence).

The chain is built from TRBV7-3 and TRBJ1-4; D may be TRBD1 (5 bases). Per germline, CDR1 SGHTA and CDR2 FQGTGA. The V and J ends lost 5 bases and 0 bases respectively, with 16 bases between them. This CDR3 spans 17 amino acids. CDR3 bases: TGTGCCAGCAGCCCCTGGGGGGAGACCGCAACTAATGAAAAACTGTTTTTT. It codes for CASSPWGETATNEKLFF. The full variable domain, completed using reference TRBV7-3 and TRBJ1-4, is GAGVSQTPSNKVTEKGKYVELRCDPISGHTALYWYRQSLGQGPEFLIYFQGTGAADDSGLPNDRFFAVRPEGSVSTLKIQRTERGDSAVYLCASSPWGETATNEKLFFGSGTQLSVL.

The J gene is TRBJ2-3, the V gene TRBV11-3, with TRBD2 matching 10 bases. This CDR3 region has 16 residues. With 6 bases clipped from V and 1 base from J, the junction kept 7 bases outside the gene matches. Germline V lookup: CDR1 SGHNT, CDR2 YENEEA. CDR3 nucleotides: TGTGCCAGCAGTCCCAGCGGGGGGGCCGGCACAGATACGCAGTATTTT. This gives the protein CASSPSGGAGTDTQYF.